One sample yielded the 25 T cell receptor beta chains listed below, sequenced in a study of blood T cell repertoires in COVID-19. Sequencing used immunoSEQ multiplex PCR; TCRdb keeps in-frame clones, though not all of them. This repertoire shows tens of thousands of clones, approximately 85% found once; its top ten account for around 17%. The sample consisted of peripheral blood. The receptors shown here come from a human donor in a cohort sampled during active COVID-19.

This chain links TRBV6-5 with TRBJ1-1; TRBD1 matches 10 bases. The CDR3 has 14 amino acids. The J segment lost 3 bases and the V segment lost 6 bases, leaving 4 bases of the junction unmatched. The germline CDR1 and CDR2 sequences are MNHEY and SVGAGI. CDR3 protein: CASRDGQGDTEAFF. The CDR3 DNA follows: TGTGCCAGCAGGGACGGACAGGGGGACACTGAAGCTTTCTTT.

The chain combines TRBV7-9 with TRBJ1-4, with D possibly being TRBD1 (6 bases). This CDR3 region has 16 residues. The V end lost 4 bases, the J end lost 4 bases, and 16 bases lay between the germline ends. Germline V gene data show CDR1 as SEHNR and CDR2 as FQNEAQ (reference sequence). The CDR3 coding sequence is TGTGCCAGCAGCTCCCAAGACACAGGGATTAATGAAAAACTGTTTTTT. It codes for CASSSQDTGINEKLFF. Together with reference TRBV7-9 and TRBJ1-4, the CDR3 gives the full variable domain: DTGVSQNPRHKITKRGQNVTFRCDPISEHNRLYWYRQTLGQGPEFLTYFQNEAQLEKSRLLSDRFSAERPKGSFSTLEIQRTEQGDSAMYLCASSSQDTGINEKLFFGSGTQLSVL.

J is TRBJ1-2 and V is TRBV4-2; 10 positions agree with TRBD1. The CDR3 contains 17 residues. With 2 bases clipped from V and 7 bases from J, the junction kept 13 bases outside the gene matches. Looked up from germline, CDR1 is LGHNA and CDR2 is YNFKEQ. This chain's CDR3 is CASSQPGQGIGFAGYTF. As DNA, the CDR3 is TGTGCCAGCAGCCAACCGGGACAGGGGATAGGATTCGCTGGCTACACCTTC.

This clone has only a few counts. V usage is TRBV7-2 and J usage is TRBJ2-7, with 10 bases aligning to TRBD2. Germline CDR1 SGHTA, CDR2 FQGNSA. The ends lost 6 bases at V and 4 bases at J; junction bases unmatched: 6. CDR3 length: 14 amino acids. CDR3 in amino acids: CASSLSGGAYEQYF. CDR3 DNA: TGTGCCAGCAGTCTCAGCGGGGGGGCGTACGAGCAGTACTTC.

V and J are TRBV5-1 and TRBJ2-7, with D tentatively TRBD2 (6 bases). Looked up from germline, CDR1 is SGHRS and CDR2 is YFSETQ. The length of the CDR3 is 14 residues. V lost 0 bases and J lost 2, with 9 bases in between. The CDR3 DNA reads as TGCGCCAGCAGCTTGGACGGGGGAACCTACGAGCAGTACTTC. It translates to CASSLDGGTYEQYF. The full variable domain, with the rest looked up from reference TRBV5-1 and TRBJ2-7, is KAGVTQTPRYLIKTRGQQVTLSCSPISGHRSVSWYQQTPGQGLQFLFEYFSETQRNKGNFPGRFSGRQFSNSRSEMNVSTLELGDSALYLCASSLDGGTYEQYFGPGTRLTVT.

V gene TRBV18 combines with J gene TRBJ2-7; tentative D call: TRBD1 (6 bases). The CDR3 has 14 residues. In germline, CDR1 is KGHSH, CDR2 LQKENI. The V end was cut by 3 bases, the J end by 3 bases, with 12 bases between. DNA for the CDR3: TGTGCCAGCTCACCGCCCGGACAGTTCTACGAGCAGTACTTC. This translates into CASSPPGQFYEQYF.

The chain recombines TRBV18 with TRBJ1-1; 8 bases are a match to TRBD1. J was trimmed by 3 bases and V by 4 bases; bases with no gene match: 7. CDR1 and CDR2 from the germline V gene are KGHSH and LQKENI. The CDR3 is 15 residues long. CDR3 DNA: TGTGCCAGCTCACGCCTCGACAGGGGTCACACTGAAGCTTTCTTT. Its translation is CASSRLDRGHTEAFF.

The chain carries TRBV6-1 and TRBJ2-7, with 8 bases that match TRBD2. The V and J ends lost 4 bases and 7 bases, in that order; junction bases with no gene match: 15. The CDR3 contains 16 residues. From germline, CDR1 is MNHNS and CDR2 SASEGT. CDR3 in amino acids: CASSGLERGPAGEQYF. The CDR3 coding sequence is TGTGCCAGCAGTGGTCTCGAGCGGGGGCCTGCTGGGGAGCAGTACTTC.

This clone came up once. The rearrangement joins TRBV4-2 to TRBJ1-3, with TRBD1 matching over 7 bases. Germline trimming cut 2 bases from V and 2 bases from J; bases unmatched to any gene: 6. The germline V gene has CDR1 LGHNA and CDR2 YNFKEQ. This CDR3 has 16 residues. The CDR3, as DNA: TGTGCCAGCAGCCAACGAGACAGGGATGCTGGAAACACCATATATTTT. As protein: CASSQRDRDAGNTIYF.

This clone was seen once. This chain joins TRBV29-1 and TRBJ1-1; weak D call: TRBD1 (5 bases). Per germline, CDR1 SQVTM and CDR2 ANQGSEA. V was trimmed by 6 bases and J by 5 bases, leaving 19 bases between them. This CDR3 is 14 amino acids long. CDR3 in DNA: TGCAGCGTGGGGGGAGTTCCCCATGGGACTGAAGCTTTCTTT. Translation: CSVGGVPHGTEAFF.

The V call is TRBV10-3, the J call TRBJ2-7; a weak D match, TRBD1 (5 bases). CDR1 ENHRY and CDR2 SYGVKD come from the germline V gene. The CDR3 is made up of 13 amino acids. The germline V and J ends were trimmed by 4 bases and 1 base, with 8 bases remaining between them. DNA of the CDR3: TGTGCCATCAGTGTAGACAGTTCCTACGAGCAGTACTTC. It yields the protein CAISVDSSYEQYF.

The CDR3 loop is CASSGTWTGEQYF. DNA of the CDR3: TGCGCCAGCAGTGGGACTTGGACGGGCGAGCAGTACTTC. This chain connects TRBV10-1 to TRBJ2-7; maybe TRBD2 (5 bases). The V gene lost 4 bases and the J gene lost 6 bases, with 13 bases spanning the gap. The length of the CDR3 is 13 residues. Germline-derived CDR1 and CDR2 are WNHNN and SYGVQD (reference sequence).

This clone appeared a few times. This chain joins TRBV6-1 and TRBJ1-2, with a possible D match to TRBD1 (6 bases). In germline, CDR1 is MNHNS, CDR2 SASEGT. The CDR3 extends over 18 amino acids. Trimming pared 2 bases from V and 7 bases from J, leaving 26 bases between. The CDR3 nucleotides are TGTGCCAGCAGTGAATACCCTATGTCCGGGACAACTCATCTTGGCTACACCTTC. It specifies CASSEYPMSGTTHLGYTF.

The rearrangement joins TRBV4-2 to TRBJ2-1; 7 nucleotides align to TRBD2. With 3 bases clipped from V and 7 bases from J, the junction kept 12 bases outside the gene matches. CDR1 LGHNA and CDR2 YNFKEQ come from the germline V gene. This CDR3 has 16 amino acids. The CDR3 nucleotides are TGTGCCAGCAGCCAGCGTGACCTGTTGGGAGGGAATGAGCAGTTCTTC. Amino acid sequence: CASSQRDLLGGNEQFF.

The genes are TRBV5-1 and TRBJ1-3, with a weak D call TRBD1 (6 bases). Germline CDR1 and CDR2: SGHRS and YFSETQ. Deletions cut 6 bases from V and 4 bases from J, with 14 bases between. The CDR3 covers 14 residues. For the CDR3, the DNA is TGCGCCAGCACCGAACAGGGCGCGGGAAACACCATATATTTT. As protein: CASTEQGAGNTIYF.

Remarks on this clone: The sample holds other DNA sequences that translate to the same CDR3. The CDR3 DNA sequence: TGTGCCAGCTCAACCGGGACAGGGGGTTCAGGAAACACCATATATTTT. The encoded protein is CASSTGTGGSGNTIYF. The rearrangement uses TRBV18 and TRBJ1-3; 11 bases align to TRBD1. The CDR3 spans 16 residues. V lost 5 bases to trimming and J lost 4 bases; unmatched junction nucleotides: 7. Germline V gene data show CDR1 as KGHSH and CDR2 as LQKENI.

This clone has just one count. The CDR3 sequence: CASSPQAGGPGEQYF. CDR3 in DNA: TGTGCCAGCAGCCCGCAAGCGGGGGGGCCGGGTGAGCAGTACTTC. The rearrangement uses TRBV3-1 (or the pseudogene TRBV3-2) and TRBJ2-7; 10 bases align to TRBD2. CDR1 and CDR2 from the germline V gene are LGHDT and YNNKEL (reference sequence). With V trimmed by 4 bases and J by 7 bases, 10 bases remained unmatched. This CDR3 has 15 amino acids.

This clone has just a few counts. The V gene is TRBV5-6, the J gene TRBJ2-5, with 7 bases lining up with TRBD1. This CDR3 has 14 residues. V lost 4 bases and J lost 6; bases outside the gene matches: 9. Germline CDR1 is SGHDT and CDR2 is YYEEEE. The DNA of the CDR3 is TGTGCCAGCAGCCCGTTGGGACAGAGTAAGACCCAGTACTTC. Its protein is CASSPLGQSKTQYF.

The DNA of the CDR3 is TGTGCCAGCAGCTTAGACCTGGGACTAGCGGGAGGAACAAGCTCCTACAATGAGCAGTTCTTC. Translated, it gives CASSLDLGLAGGTSSYNEQFF. The V and J genes are TRBV11-3 and TRBJ2-1; 15 positions match TRBD2. The trim removed 0 bases at V and 0 bases at J, leaving 9 bases unmatched. Germline assignment: CDR1 SGHNT and CDR2 YENEEA. This CDR3 region has 21 residues. Looking up the rest from reference TRBV11-3 and TRBJ2-1 gives the full variable domain: EAGVVQSPRYKIIEKKQPVAFWCNPISGHNTLYWYLQNLGQGPELLIRYENEEAVDDSQLPKDRFSAERLKGVDSTLKIQPAELGDSAVYLCASSLDLGLAGGTSSYNEQFFGPGTRLTVL.

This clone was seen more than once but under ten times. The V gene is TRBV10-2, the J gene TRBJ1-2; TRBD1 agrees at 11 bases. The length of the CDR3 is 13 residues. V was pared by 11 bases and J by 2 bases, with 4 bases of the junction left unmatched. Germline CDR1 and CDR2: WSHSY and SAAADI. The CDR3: CAGGQGANYGYTF. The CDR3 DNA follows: TGCGCCGGAGGACAGGGGGCAAACTATGGCTACACCTTC.

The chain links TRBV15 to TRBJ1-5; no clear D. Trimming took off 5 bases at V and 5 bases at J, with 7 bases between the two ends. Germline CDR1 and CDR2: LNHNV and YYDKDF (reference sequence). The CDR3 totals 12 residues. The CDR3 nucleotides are TGTGCCACCAGCGGCAAAGATCAGCCCCAGCATTTT. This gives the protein CATSGKDQPQHF.

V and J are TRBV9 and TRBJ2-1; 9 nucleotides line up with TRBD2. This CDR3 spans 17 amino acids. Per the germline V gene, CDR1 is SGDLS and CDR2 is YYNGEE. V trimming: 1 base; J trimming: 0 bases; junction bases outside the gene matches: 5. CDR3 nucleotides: TGTGCCAGCAGCGTACTTAGCGGGGGAATCTCCTACAATGAGCAGTTCTTC. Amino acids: CASSVLSGGISYNEQFF. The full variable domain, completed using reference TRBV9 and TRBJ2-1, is DSGVTQTPKHLITATGQRVTLRCSPRSGDLSVYWYQQSLDQGLQFLIQYYNGEERAKGNILERFSAQQFPDLHSELNLSSLELGDSALYFCASSVLSGGISYNEQFFGPGTRLTVL.

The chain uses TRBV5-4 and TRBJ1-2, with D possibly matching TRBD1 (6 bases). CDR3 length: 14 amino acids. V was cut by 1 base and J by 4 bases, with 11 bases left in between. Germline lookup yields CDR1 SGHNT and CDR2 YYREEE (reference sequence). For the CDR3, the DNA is TGTGCCAGCAGCTTGACAGGGAACTTCTATGGCTACACCTTC. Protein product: CASSLTGNFYGYTF. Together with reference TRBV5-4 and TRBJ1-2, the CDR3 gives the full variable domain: ETGVTQSPTHLIKTRGQQVTLRCSSQSGHNTVSWYQQALGQGPQFIFQYYREEENGRGNFPPRFSGLQFPNYSSELNVNALELDDSALYLCASSLTGNFYGYTFGSGTRLTVV.

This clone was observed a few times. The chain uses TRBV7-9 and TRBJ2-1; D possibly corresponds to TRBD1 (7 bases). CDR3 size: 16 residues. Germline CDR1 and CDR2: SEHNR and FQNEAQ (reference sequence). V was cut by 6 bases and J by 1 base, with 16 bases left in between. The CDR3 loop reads CASRMRRDRSYNEQFF. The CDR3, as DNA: TGTGCCAGCAGAATGAGGAGGGACAGATCCTACAATGAGCAGTTCTTC.

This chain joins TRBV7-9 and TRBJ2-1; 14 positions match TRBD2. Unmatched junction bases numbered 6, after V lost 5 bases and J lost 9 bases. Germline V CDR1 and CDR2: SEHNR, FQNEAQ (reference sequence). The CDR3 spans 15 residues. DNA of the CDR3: TGTGCCAGCAGCCCCGGGACTAGCGGGAGTAGTGAGCAGTTCTTC. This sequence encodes CASSPGTSGSSEQFF.